This T cell receptor beta chain came from a study of CD8 T cells in ankylosing spondylitis. Study-level findings and limits: Reported data indicate significant enrichment of disease-linked clones within matched ankylosing spondylitis synovial fluid. Before this, some motif variants had been reported in reactive arthritis synovial fluid and blood. Ankylosing spondylitis blood appeared to carry a characteristic TCR beta motif of seven to nine highly homologous variants.

Quantitative barcoded 5'-RACE was used to prepare TCR beta libraries. TCRdb re-called the 5' RACE reads through MiXCR, storing one row per CDR3 protein. The sample holds some 120,000 distinct CDR3 sequences, over 6.5% seen once. This clonotype was found many times. The antigen is not known. This TCR derives from a male donor with ankylosing spondylitis or in good health (not recorded which). Specimen: blood, either unsorted or a sorted T cell fraction (not recorded which).

CDR3 sequence: CSASSPETQYF. The CDR3 bases are TGCAGTGCTAGCTCCCCCGAGACCCAGTACTTC. The chain links TRBV20-1 to TRBJ2-5, with unresolved D. V was cut by 3 bases and J by 5 bases, with 7 bases left in between. The germline CDR1 and CDR2 sequences are DFQATT and SNEGSKA (reference sequence). CDR3 length: 11 residues.